This T cell receptor beta chain was sequenced for a study of post-analysis software for immune sequencing data. Whole-study context: In terms of disease course, relapsing-remitting, secondary progressive and progressive-relapsing multiple sclerosis were included.

Carried by the TCR beta cDNA libraries were unique molecular identifiers. Researchers reported roughly 510,000 cDNA molecules coming from about 0.98 to 11 million T cells. One entry per CDR3 protein, called by TCRdb with MiXCR from the PCR reads. The repertoire holds about 620,000 distinct CDR3 sequences, roughly 46% seen once, with 1.5% to 2% in the top ten. Study results and limitations: When compared against controls, multiple sclerosis patients showed significantly lower normalized Chao1 diversity. TRBV5-6, TRBV5-1 and TRBV20-1 were among several TRBV segments more frequent in patients than controls.

This clonotype was observed a few times. Its antigen remains unknown. Germline loops: CDR1 SGHTA, CDR2 FQGNSA. The CDR3 contains 16 residues. J gave up 0 bases and V 5 bases, and 5 bases lay outside the gene matches. The material sequenced was blood. The TCR was taken from a girl aged 10 to 17 with multiple sclerosis. This chain joins TRBV7-2 and TRBJ2-3; 10 nucleotides line up with TRBD2. The CDR3 is CASSKGLALSTDTQYF. CDR3 bases: TGTGCCAGCAGCAAGGGACTAGCGCTCAGCACAGATACGCAGTATTTT.